A selection of T cell receptor beta chains follows, all from one sample in a study of T cells in localized non-small cell lung cancer. Method: immunoSEQ multiplex PCR; TCRdb's copy keeps in-frame clones and lacks some. The data contain around 30,000 clones, 78% of them singletons. This sample comprised peripheral blood, obtained before any cancer treatment. These receptors originate from a male donor older than 55 with stage II squamous cell lung carcinoma. The CDR3 runs from the conserved cysteine through the conserved F or W. The D gene is left open where the match is weak. Clone size is stated in some rows and not others, as once, few, many or a class when expanded.

-	TRBV18	TRBJ2-7	-	TGTGCCAGCTCTTTTGGTTACGAGCAGTACTTC	CASSFGYEQYF
-	TRBV2	TRBJ1-4	few	TGTGCCAGCAGTCTACCTCTCGGAAGAGGGGAAAAACTGTTTTTT	CASSLPLGRGEKLFF
TRBD1	TRBV6-1	TRBJ2-7	-	TGTGCCAGCAGTGAAGCGGGACAGGGGTCGGTCTCCTACGAGCAGTACTTC	CASSEAGQGSVSYEQYF
TRBD1	TRBV19	TRBJ1-5	-	TGTGCCAGTAGTATAAGGACAGGGGCGGCCGGCAATCAGCCCCAGCATTTT	CASSIRTGAAGNQPQHF
-	TRBV9	TRBJ2-2	-	TGTGCCAGCAGCGTACCCACCGCGAACACCGGGGAGCTGTTTTTT	CASSVPTANTGELFF
-	TRBV2	TRBJ1-1	-	TGTGCCAGGGGTTTGGCGAACACTGAAGCTTTCTTT	CARGLANTEAFF
TRBD1	TRBV27	TRBJ1-4	-	TGTGCCAGCAGTTACCAGGGGGAGGCTAATGAAAAACTGTTTTTT	CASSYQGEANEKLFF
-	TRBV6-5	TRBJ2-3	-	TGTGCCAGCAGTTACTCAGGACGTGGCGCAGATACGCAGTATTTT	CASSYSGRGADTQYF
-	TRBV5-1	TRBJ2-7	-	TGCGCCAGCAGCTTGGGAGTTAGCGGACCCTCCTACGAGCAGTACTTC	CASSLGVSGPSYEQYF
-	TRBV6-6	TRBJ2-1	-	TGTGCCAACAGTTACCCACCAGCCCTCTCCTACAATGAGCAGTTCTTC	CANSYPPALSYNEQFF
TRBD1	TRBV7-9	TRBJ2-7	-	TGTGCCAGCAGCTTCCCAGTTGACAGGGGGACTTCCTACGAGCAGTACTTC	CASSFPVDRGTSYEQYF
-	TRBV7-9	TRBJ1-2	few	TGTGCCAGCAGCTTAGTGGATAGTGGCTACACCTTC	CASSLVDSGYTF
TRBD1	TRBV5-1	TRBJ1-1	few	TGCGCCAGCAGGGCGACAGGGCCTGAAGCTTTCTTT	CASRATGPEAFF
-	TRBV9	TRBJ1-3	-	TGTGCCAGCAGCGCTCGGCAGGGGTCTGGAAACACCATATATTTT	CASSARQGSGNTIYF
TRBD1	TRBV7-9	TRBJ2-6	-	TGTGCCAGCAGCCCTAGAGGGACAGGGGGCGCTGGGGCCAACGTCCTGACTTTC	CASSPRGTGGAGANVLTF
TRBD2	TRBV4-1	TRBJ2-5	-	TGCGCCAGCAGCCAAGATGGGGCGGGAGTTCTAGAGACCCAGTACTTC	CASSQDGAGVLETQYF
TRBD1	TRBV6-1	TRBJ2-1	-	TGTGCCAGCAGACGGGGACAGGGTACCTACAATGAGCAGTTCTTC	CASRRGQGTYNEQFF
-	TRBV5-1	TRBJ1-1	-	TGCGCCAGCAGACGGGACACCCTGAACACTGAAGCTTTCTTT	CASRRDTLNTEAFF
TRBD1	TRBV6-6	TRBJ2-7	-	TGTGCCAGCAGAGACCAGGGGGCGTCCTACGAGCAGTACTTC	CASRDQGASYEQYF
-	TRBV2	TRBJ1-2	-	TGTGCCAGCAGTGGAAGACGGGACTGGGGCTACACCTTC	CASSGRRDWGYTF
TRBD1	TRBV6-1	TRBJ1-4	-	TGTGCCAGCAGTGAAGCCCCATTCAGGGGACAGGAGGGAAAACTGTTTTTT	CASSEAPFRGQEGKLFF
TRBD1	TRBV7-2	TRBJ2-1	few	TGTGCCAGCAGCTTATGGTCACAGGGGGCATACAATGAGCAGTTCTTC	CASSLWSQGAYNEQFF
-	TRBV12-5	TRBJ2-7	-	TGTGCTAGTGGTTTGCCCGGACTCTCCCACGAGCAGTACTTC	CASGLPGLSHEQYF
-	TRBV9	TRBJ1-2	-	TGTGCCAGCAGTCCTTCCCCGACAGAGACTTATAATGGCTACACCTTC	CASSPSPTETYNGYTF
-	TRBV30	TRBJ1-5	-	TGTGCCTGGAGTGTGGGGCAGCGCAATCAGCCCCAGCATTTT	CAWSVGQRNQPQHF
-	TRBV27	TRBJ1-1	once	TGTGCCAGCAGTTTAAACCCATTGAACACTGAAGCTTTCTTT	CASSLNPLNTEAFF
TRBD1	TRBV30	TRBJ2-6	-	TGTGCCTGGGGACAGGGAAACTCTGGGGCCAACGTCCTGACTTTC	CAWGQGNSGANVLTF
-	TRBV5-1	TRBJ2-3	-	TGCGCCAGCAGCTTAGGGAACTCCCAAGATACGCAGTATTTT	CASSLGNSQDTQYF
-	TRBV7-6	TRBJ2-5	few	TGTGCCAGCAGCTTGGAGGGGGGAGATTTGGAGACCCAGTACTTC	CASSLEGGDLETQYF
-	TRBV15	TRBJ2-5	-	TGTGCCACCAGCTCCGAGGGTGGAGAGACCCAGTACTTC	CATSSEGGETQYF
TRBD2	TRBV5-1	TRBJ2-1	once	TGCGCCAGCAGCTCGACTAGCGGTAACTACAATGAGCAGTTCTTC	CASSSTSGNYNEQFF
TRBD2	TRBV6-5	TRBJ2-4	-	TGTGCCAGCAGCCTACTAGCGGGAGGATATGACATTCAGTACTTC	CASSLLAGGYDIQYF
TRBD2	TRBV19	TRBJ2-4	-	TGTGCCAGTACCGAATCTAGCGGCAAAAACATTCAGTACTTC	CASTESSGKNIQYF
-	TRBV27	TRBJ2-1	-	TGTGCCAGCAGTTTAATGGACAGTCCTGCCTACAATGAGCAGTTCTTC	CASSLMDSPAYNEQFF
-	TRBV6-1	TRBJ2-1	-	TGTGCCTGTCGCCGCTCCTACAATGAGCAGTTCTTC	CACRRSYNEQFF
-	TRBV4-2	TRBJ2-1	-	TGTGCCAGCAGCCAAGTAACACAGTTAAACAATGAGCAGTTCTTC	CASSQVTQLNNEQFF
TRBD2	TRBV7-9	TRBJ2-3	-	TGTGCCAGCAGCATCCGACTAGCGGGGGGTCAAGATACGCAGTATTTT	CASSIRLAGGQDTQYF
-	TRBV7-6	TRBJ1-2	-	TGTGCCAGCAGCTTAGCGGCGGACAGAGCCCAAACTAACTATGGCTACACCTTC	CASSLAADRAQTNYGYTF
-	TRBV6-5	TRBJ2-2	-	TGTGCCAGCAGTGGACTAAACACCGGGGAGCTGTTTTTT	CASSGLNTGELFF
-	TRBV2	TRBJ2-2	-	TGTGCCAGCAGTGAACAGGCAGTCACCGGGGAGCTGTTTTTT	CASSEQAVTGELFF
-	TRBV18	TRBJ1-4	-	TGTGCCAGCTCACGCGACAGCTTTAATGAAAAACTGTTTTTT	CASSRDSFNEKLFF
TRBD1	TRBV10-2	TRBJ1-1	-	TGCGCCAGCGGGTTCGACAGGGGACCCACATTCACTGAAGCTTTCTTT	CASGFDRGPTFTEAFF
-	TRBV10-2	TRBJ1-2	-	TGCGCCAGCAGTGATCGGGCCTCTTCCTATGGCTACACCTTC	CASSDRASSYGYTF
TRBD2	TRBV30	TRBJ2-1	-	TGTGCCTGGATGGGGAGGGACTCTTCCCTCGGCAATGAGCAGTTCTTC	CAWMGRDSSLGNEQFF
-	TRBV27	TRBJ1-2	-	TGTGCCAGCAGTTTCCTCCCCCCGTCCGACTTTAACTATGGCTACACCTTC	CASSFLPPSDFNYGYTF
-	TRBV7-9	TRBJ1-1	few	TGTGCCAGCAGGATAGATGGGAGCACTGAAGCTTTCTTT	CASRIDGSTEAFF